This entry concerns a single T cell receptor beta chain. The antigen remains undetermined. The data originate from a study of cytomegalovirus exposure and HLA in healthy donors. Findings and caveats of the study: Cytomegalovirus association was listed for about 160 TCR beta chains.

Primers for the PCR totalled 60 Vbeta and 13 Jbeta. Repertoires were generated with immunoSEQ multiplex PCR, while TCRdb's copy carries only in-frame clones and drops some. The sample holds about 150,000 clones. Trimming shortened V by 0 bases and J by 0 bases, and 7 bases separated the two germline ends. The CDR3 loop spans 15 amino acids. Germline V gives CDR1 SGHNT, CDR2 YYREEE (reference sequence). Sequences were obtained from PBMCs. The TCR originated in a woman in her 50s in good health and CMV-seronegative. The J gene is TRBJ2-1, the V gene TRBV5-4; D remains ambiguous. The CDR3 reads CASSLAPSSYNEQFF. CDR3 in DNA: TGTGCCAGCAGCTTGGCCCCTAGCTCCTACAATGAGCAGTTCTTC.